This T cell receptor (beta chain) was obtained from a study of OX40 agonist ivuxolimab in advanced cancers. There are 14 residues in the CDR3. Germline-derived CDR1 and CDR2 are SGHVS and FQNEAQ. Trimming stripped 6 bases from V and 3 bases from J, with 13 bases between. Repertoires were generated with immunoSEQ multiplex PCR, while TCRdb's copy carries only in-frame clones and drops some. This sample carries tens of thousands of clones, around 84% of them seen once, and the ten largest clones take under 2%. A few counts support this clone. The receptor's source is an adult with an advanced solid tumor such as melanoma, head and neck, liver or kidney cancer. The V gene is TRBV7-8, the J gene TRBJ2-3, with D perhaps being TRBD1 or TRBD2 (5 bases each). The sequencing here drew on CD4+ or CD8+ T cells sorted from blood, taken in a trial of the OX40 agonist ivuxolimab. CDR3 DNA: TGTGCCAGCAGGGATTGGTGGGGGACAGATACGCAGTATTTT. Its protein is CASRDWWGTDTQYF.